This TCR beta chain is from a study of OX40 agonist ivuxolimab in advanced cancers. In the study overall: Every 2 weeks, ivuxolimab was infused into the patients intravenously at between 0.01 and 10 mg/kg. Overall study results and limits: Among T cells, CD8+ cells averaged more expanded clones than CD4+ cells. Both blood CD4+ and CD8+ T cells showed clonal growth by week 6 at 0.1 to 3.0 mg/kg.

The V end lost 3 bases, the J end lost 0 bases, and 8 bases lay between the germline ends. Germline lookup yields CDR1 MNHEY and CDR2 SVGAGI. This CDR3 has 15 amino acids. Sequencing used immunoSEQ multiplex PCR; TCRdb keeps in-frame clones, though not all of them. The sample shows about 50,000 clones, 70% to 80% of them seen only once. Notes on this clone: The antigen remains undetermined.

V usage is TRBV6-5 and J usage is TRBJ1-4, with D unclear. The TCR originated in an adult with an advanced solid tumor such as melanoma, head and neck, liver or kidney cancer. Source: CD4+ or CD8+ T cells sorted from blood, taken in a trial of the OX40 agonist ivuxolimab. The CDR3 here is CASSYGLTTNEKLFF. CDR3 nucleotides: TGTGCCAGCAGTTATGGCCTTACAACTAATGAAAAACTGTTTTTT.